The rows below give T cell receptor beta chains drawn from one sample of a study of cytomegalovirus exposure and HLA in healthy donors. Generated by immunoSEQ multiplex PCR, the TCRdb table keeps only in-frame clones and is missing some. The data show tens of thousands of clones, with roughly 96% seen just once and around 2.2% held by the top ten. The sequenced sample was PBMCs. The receptors come from a man aged 18 to 29 in good health and CMV-seronegative. Both conserved end residues are part of each CDR3. The D gene is left open where the match is weak. Only some rows state a clone size, as once, few, many or a class for expanded clones.

clone_size j_call d_call v_call cdr3_aa cdr3_nt
. TRBJ2-2 TRBD2 TRBV27 CASAPGLAGGGPSGGELFF TGTGCCAGCGCCCCGGGACTAGCGGGAGGGGGGCCCTCCGGCGGGGAGCTGTTTTTT
. TRBJ1-2 . TRBV27 CASSLWRDYGYTF TGTGCCAGCAGTTTGTGGAGAGACTATGGCTACACCTTC
. TRBJ1-1 TRBD1 TRBV6-1 CASSRGTGGRSEAFF TGTGCCAGCAGTAGGGGGACAGGGGGCCGGTCTGAAGCTTTCTTT
. TRBJ2-3 TRBD2 TRBV28 CASSFSGTSTDTQYF TGTGCCAGCAGTTTTAGCGGGACTAGCACAGATACGCAGTATTTT
. TRBJ1-5 . TRBV19 CASSMMRSNQPQHF TGTGCCAGTAGTATGATGCGGAGCAATCAGCCCCAGCATTTT
. TRBJ2-2 . TRBV11-2 CASSLDYGVTGELFF TGTGCCAGCAGCTTAGATTACGGGGTAACCGGGGAGCTGTTTTTT
. TRBJ1-2 . TRBV5-6 CASSLDPTKNYGYTF TGTGCCAGCAGCTTGGATCCGACAAAAAACTATGGCTACACCTTC
. TRBJ2-7 TRBD1 TRBV5-4 CASSLGQGSYEQYF TGTGCCAGCAGCTTGGGACAGGGCTCCTACGAGCAGTACTTC
. TRBJ2-1 . TRBV4-2 CASSQGGQNNEQFF TGTGCCAGCAGCCAAGGCGGGCAAAACAATGAGCAGTTCTTC
. TRBJ1-2 TRBD1 TRBV6-6 CASSIRDRDYGYTF TGTGCCAGCAGTATCCGGGACAGGGACTATGGCTACACCTTC
. TRBJ2-7 . TRBV2 CASSKDQGSLYEQYF TGTGCCAGCAGTAAAGATCAGGGGAGTCTGTACGAGCAGTACTTC
. TRBJ1-1 TRBD1 TRBV28 CASSQGATGTEAFF TGTGCCAGCAGTCAGGGGGCTACGGGCACTGAAGCTTTCTTT
. TRBJ1-1 . TRBV27 CASSSDSTEAFF TGTGCCAGCAGTTCGGACAGCACTGAAGCTTTCTTT
. TRBJ1-2 TRBD1 TRBV27 CASSLSRTGDGYTF TGTGCCAGCAGTTTATCGCGGACAGGGGATGGCTACACCTTC
. TRBJ1-6 . TRBV18 CASSPRTDNSPLHF TGTGCCAGCTCACCAAGGACAGATAATTCACCCCTCCACTTT
once TRBJ1-1 . TRBV19 CASRPGHQVGVDPEAFF TGTGCCAGTAGACCGGGACACCAAGTCGGGGTCGATCCTGAAGCTTTCTTT
. TRBJ2-7 . TRBV7-4 CASSWAGNKGYEQYF TGTGCCAGCAGCTGGGCGGGGAATAAAGGGTACGAGCAGTACTTC
. TRBJ1-5 TRBD1 TRBV19 CASSKTGGNQPQHF TGTGCCAGTAGTAAGACAGGGGGCAATCAGCCCCAGCATTTT
. TRBJ1-5 . TRBV6-6 CASSGLSNQPQHF TGTGCCAGCAGTGGGCTAAGCAATCAGCCCCAGCATTTT
. TRBJ1-2 . TRBV19 CASSRGGKANYGYTF TGTGCCAGTAGTCGGGGGGGAAAGGCGAACTATGGCTACACCTTC
. TRBJ1-2 TRBD1 TRBV9 CASSVAPGTGGYGYTF TGTGCCAGCAGCGTAGCTCCAGGGACAGGGGGGTATGGCTACACCTTC
. TRBJ2-3 TRBD2 TRBV27 CASSLRGLNTDTQYF TGTGCCAGCAGCTTAAGGGGACTAAACACAGATACGCAGTATTTT
. TRBJ1-2 . TRBV6-1 CATSQDSLNYGYTF TGTGCCACCTCCCAGGACAGCTTAAACTATGGCTACACCTTC
once TRBJ1-3 . TRBV6-1 CASSLGDTIYF TGTGCCAGCAGTCTAGGCGACACCATATATTTT
. TRBJ2-1 TRBD2 TRBV9 CASSVEGLAGGNEQFF TGTGCCAGCAGCGTAGAGGGGCTAGCGGGGGGAAATGAGCAGTTCTTC
. TRBJ1-4 TRBD1 TRBV19 CASSIWDRANEKLFF TGTGCCAGTAGTATATGGGACAGAGCTAATGAAAAACTGTTTTTT
once TRBJ1-6 . TRBV18 CASSPGQRNSPLHF TGTGCCAGCTCACCAGGACAGCGAAATTCACCCCTCCACTTT
. TRBJ2-6 . TRBV18 CASSPTGYLSGANVLTF TGTGCCAGCTCACCGACGGGGTACCTCTCTGGGGCCAACGTCCTGACTTTC
. TRBJ2-1 TRBD1 TRBV19 CASSPRDRGLSYNEQFF TGTGCCAGTAGTCCCCGGGACAGGGGGCTGTCCTACAATGAGCAGTTCTTC
. TRBJ1-1 . TRBV19 CASSRVGGRNTEAFF TGTGCCAGTAGTCGAGTTGGGGGCCGGAACACTGAAGCTTTCTTT
. TRBJ2-1 . TRBV6-6 CASSTGTPTYNEQFF TGTGCCAGCAGTACCGGGACTCCTACCTACAATGAGCAGTTCTTC
. TRBJ2-1 TRBD2 TRBV5-1 CASSGTSGPFF TGCGCCAGCAGCGGGACTAGCGGGCCGTTCTTC